This TCR beta chain came from a study of T cell responses to AZD1222 COVID-19 vaccine. Study observations and caveats: Donor demographics were predominantly white British with a female majority; clonal diversity may be underestimated. Two doses of AZD1222 preceded a rise in Spike-specific TCR breadth and depth.

With regard to this clone: Its antigen remains unknown.

Data came from immunoSEQ multiplex PCR; TCRdb stores just in-frame clones and leaves some out. The sample carries around 120,000 clones, 85% to 90% recorded once. Germline values: CDR1 MDHEN, CDR2 SYDVKM. CDR3 length equals 13 residues. V was cut by 8 bases and J by 4 bases, with 12 bases left in between. Second doses at about 4 or about 12 weeks were pooled. Sequencing used peripheral blood, obtained 28 days after the second AZD1222 dose. The J gene is TRBJ2-1, the V gene TRBV28; possibly TRBD2 for D (6 bases). This sequence originates from an adult who received the AZD1222 COVID-19 vaccine. This chain's CDR3 is CASRRGAYNEQFF. For the CDR3, the DNA is TGTGCCAGCCGGAGGGGAGCTTACAATGAGCAGTTCTTC.